Listed here is a single T cell receptor (beta chain). Those who participated ranged in age from roughly 18 to 90 years and resided in about two dozen US areas. Cohort 3 donors counted as recovered after two negative PCRs, clearance, or resolved symptoms. V gave up 5 bases and J gave up 11 bases, with 10 bases separating them. CDR1 is SEHNR and CDR2 is FQNEAQ in the germline V gene (reference sequence). This CDR3 has 11 residues. The source of the sample is a study of blood T cell repertoires in COVID-19. Whole-study context: Samples taken during acute and convalescent COVID-19 were collected in the United States, Italy and Spain. T cells, B-cell-depleted T cells, or PBMCs provided the cDNA or gDNA that served as material.

Using immunoSEQ multiplex PCR, the repertoire was profiled, and TCRdb retains in-frame clones only, with some absent. Of some 420,000 clones listed, roughly nine tenths are singletons. Sequenced: PBMCs or T cells enriched from blood (not recorded which). This clonotype was obtained from a man aged 25 to 40 who had recovered from COVID-19. The J gene is TRBJ2-1, the V gene TRBV7-9; D call uncertain. CDR3 residues: CASSRAPQQFF. CDR3 nucleotides: TGTGCCAGCAGCCGCGCCCCTCAGCAGTTCTTC.